This T cell receptor beta chain was retrieved from a study of sequential checkpoint blockade in melanoma. Study information: Randomization was 1:1 between first-line nivolumab→ipilimumab and ipilimumab→nivolumab. Each arm's sequence ended with maintenance nivolumab.

Some clones are missing from TCRdb's copy, which holds only in-frame ones; the method was immunoSEQ multiplex PCR. The data hold about 11,000 clones, with 78% observed a single time. Germline values: CDR1 MDHEN, CDR2 SYDVKM. Deletions cut 2 bases from V and 1 base from J, with 8 bases between. CDR3 size: 14 residues. Noted treatment: randomized to nivolumab then ipilimumab (arm A) or the reverse (arm B). Patients had received no earlier DNA-damaging chemotherapy. Sorted cells were live CD3+CD8+, lacking CD19 and CD56, from PBMCs. The input for sequencing was CD8+ T cells sorted from blood (inferred from file names), taken from a patient given nivolumab and ipilimumab in sequence. This TCR was sampled from a human donor with melanoma. The chain carries TRBV28 and TRBJ1-1, with a possible D match to TRBD1 (6 bases). CDR3 coding DNA: TGTGCCAGCAGTTTAACAGGGTGGAACACTGAAGCTTTCTTT. As protein: CASSLTGWNTEAFF.